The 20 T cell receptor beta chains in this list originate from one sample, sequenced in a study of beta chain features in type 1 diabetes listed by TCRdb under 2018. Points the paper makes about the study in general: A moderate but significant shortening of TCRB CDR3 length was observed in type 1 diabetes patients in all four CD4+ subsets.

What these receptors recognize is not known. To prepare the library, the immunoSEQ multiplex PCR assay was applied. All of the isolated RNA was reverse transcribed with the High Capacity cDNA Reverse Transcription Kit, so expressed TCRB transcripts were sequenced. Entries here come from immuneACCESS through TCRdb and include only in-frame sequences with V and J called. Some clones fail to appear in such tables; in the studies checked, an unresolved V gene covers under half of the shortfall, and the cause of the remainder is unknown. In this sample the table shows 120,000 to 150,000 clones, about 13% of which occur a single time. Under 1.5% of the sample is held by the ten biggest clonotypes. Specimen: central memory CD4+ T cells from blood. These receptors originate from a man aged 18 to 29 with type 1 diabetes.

CDR3 residues: CASSSSVEETQYF. In DNA, the CDR3 is TGTGCCAGCAGCAGTAGTGTGGAAGAGACCCAGTACTTC. The chain uses TRBV7-2 and TRBJ2-5; D uncertain. The germline V gene has CDR1 SGHTA and CDR2 FQGNSA. The CDR3 runs 13 residues. V lost 5 bases and J 3 bases, leaving 10 bases between the germline ends.

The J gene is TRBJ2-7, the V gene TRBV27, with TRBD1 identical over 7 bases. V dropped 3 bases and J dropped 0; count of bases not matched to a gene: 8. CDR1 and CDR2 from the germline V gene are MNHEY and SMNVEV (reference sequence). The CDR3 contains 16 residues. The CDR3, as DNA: TGTGCCAGCAGTTTGTCGGGACAGATAAGCTCCTACGAGCAGTACTTC. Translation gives CASSLSGQISSYEQYF.

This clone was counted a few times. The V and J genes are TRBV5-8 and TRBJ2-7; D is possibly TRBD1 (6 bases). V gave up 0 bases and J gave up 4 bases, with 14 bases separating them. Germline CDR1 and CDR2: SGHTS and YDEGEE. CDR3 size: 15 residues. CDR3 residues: CASSLVGQSLYEQYF. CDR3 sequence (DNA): TGTGCCAGCAGCTTGGTAGGACAGTCCCTATACGAGCAGTACTTC.

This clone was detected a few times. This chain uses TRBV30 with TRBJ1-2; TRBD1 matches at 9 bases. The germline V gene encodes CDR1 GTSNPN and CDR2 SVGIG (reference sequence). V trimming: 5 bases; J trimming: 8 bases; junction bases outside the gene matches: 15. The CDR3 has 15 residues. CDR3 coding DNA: TGTGCCTGGCGCCGGGACAGGGTTGTGGCTGGCGGCTACACCTTC. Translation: CAWRRDRVVAGGYTF. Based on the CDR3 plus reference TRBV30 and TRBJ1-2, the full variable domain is SQTIHQWPATLVQPVGSPLSLECTVEGTSNPNLYWYRQAAGRGLQLLFYSVGIGQISSEVPQNLSASRPQDRQFILSSKKLLLSDSGFYLCAWRRDRVVAGGYTFGSGTRLTVV.

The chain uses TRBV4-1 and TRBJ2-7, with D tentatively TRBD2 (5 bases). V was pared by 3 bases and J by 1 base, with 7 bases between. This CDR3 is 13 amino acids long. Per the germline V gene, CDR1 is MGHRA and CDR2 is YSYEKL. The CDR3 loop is CASSQQRSYEQYF. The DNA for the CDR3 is TGCGCCAGCAGCCAGCAGCGGTCCTACGAGCAGTACTTC.

This CDR3 is CASSFFYEQYF. The CDR3 DNA reads as TGTGCCAGCAGTTTCTTCTACGAGCAGTACTTC. The chain carries TRBV28 and TRBJ2-7, with no clear D. This CDR3 is 11 amino acids long. In germline, CDR1 is MDHEN, CDR2 SYDVKM. Trimming removed 3 bases from V and 3 bases from J, with 3 bases in between.

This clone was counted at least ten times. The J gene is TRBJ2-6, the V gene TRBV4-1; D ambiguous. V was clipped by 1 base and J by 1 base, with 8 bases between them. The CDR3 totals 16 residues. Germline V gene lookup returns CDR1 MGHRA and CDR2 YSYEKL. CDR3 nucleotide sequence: TGCGCCAGCAGCCAAGTCTCTGCGTCTGGGGCCAACGTCCTGACTTTC. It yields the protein CASSQVSASGANVLTF.

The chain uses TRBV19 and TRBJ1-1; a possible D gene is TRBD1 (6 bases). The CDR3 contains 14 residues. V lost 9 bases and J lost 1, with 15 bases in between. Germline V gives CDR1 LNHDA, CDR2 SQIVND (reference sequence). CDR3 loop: CASNHREKNTEAFF. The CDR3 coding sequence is TGTGCCAGCAATCACAGGGAAAAGAACACTGAAGCTTTCTTT.

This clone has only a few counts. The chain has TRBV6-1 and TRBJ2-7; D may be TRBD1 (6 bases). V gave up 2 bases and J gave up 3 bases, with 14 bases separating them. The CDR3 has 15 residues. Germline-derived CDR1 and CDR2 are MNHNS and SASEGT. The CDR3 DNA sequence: TGTGCCAGCAGTGAAATGGGTCAGGGGTTCTACGAGCAGTACTTC. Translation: CASSEMGQGFYEQYF.

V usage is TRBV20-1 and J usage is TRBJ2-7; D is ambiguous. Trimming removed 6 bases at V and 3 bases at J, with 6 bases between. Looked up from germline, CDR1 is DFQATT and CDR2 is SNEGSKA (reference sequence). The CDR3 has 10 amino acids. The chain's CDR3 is CSALNYEQYF. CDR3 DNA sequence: TGCAGTGCCCTCAACTACGAGCAGTACTTC.

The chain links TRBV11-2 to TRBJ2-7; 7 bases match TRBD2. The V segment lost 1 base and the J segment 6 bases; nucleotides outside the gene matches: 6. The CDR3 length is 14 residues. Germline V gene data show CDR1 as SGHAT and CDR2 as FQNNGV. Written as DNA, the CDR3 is TGTGCCAGCAGCTTAGCGGGGGGAATTGGCGAGCAGTACTTC. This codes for CASSLAGGIGEQYF.

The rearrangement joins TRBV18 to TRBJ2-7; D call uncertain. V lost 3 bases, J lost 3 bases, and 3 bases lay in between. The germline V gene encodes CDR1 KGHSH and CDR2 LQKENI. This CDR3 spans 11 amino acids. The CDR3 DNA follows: TGTGCCAGCTCACCCCTCTACGAGCAGTACTTC. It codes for CASSPLYEQYF.

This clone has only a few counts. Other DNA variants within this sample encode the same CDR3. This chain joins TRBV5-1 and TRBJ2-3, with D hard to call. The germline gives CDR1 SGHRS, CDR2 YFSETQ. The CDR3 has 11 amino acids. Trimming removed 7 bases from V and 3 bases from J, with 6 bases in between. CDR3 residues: CASGETDTQYF. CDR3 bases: TGCGCCAGCGGCGAGACAGATACGCAGTATTTT.

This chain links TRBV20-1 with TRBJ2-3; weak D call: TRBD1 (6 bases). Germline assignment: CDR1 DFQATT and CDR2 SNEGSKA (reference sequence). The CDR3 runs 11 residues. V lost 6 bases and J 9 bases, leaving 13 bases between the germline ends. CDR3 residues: CSADSFLTQYF. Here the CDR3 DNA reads TGCAGTGCGGACAGTTTTTTAACGCAGTATTTT.

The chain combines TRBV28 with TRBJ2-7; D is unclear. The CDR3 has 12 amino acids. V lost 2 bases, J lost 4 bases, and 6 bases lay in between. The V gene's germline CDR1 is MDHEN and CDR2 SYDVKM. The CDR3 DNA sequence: TGTGCCAGCAGTTTAGGCAGGTACGAGCAGTACTTC. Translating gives CASSLGRYEQYF.

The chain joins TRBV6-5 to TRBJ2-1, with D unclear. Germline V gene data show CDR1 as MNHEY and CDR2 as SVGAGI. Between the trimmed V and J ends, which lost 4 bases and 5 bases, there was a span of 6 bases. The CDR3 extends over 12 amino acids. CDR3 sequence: CASSFGHNEQFF. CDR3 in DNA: TGTGCCAGCAGTTTCGGACACAATGAGCAGTTCTTC.

The CDR3 protein is CASSPLGEDTDTQYF. For the CDR3, the DNA is TGTGCCAGCTCACCCCTGGGAGAGGACACAGATACGCAGTATTTT. The chain uses TRBV18 and TRBJ2-3; weak D call: TRBD2 (5 bases). The CDR3 extends over 15 amino acids. The V end lost 3 bases, the J end lost 2 bases, and 12 bases lay between the germline ends. Germline V lookup: CDR1 KGHSH, CDR2 LQKENI.

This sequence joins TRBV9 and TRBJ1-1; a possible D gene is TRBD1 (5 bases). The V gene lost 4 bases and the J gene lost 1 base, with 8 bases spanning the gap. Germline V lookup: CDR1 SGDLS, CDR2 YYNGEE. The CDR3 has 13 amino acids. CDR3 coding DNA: TGTGCCAGCAGCTTGGGGCAGAACACTGAAGCTTTCTTT. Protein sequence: CASSLGQNTEAFF.

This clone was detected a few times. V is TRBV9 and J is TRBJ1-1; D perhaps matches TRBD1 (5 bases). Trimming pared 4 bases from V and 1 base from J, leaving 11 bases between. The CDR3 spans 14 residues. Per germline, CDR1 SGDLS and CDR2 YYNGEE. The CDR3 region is CASSSGTGNTEAFF. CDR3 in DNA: TGTGCCAGCAGCTCCGGGACGGGGAACACTGAAGCTTTCTTT.

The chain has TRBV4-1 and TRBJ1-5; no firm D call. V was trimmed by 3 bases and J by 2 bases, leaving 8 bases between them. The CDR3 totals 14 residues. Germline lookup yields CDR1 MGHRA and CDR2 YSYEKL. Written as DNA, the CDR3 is TGCGCCAGCAGCCAGACCAACGGCAATCAGCCCCAGCATTTT. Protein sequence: CASSQTNGNQPQHF.